These 7 T cell receptor beta chains share one sample of origin, sequenced in a study of T cell responses to AZD1222 COVID-19 vaccine. Profiled with immunoSEQ multiplex PCR; TCRdb holds only in-frame clones, not every one. Here the sample spans about 120,000 clones, about 90% being singletons. The input for sequencing was peripheral blood, taken on day 0 of AZD1222 vaccination. Every receptor here comes from an adult in good health.

The chain carries TRBV28 and TRBJ1-6, with D uncertain. CDR1 MDHEN and CDR2 SYDVKM come from the germline V gene. The CDR3 is 15 amino acids. Deletions cut 2 bases from V and 7 bases from J, with 12 bases between. This chain's CDR3 is CASSLGFPPNSPLHF. The CDR3 bases are TGTGCCAGCAGTTTAGGGTTTCCCCCGAATTCACCCCTCCACTTT.

The gene calls are TRBV18 and TRBJ2-7; D perhaps matches TRBD1 (5 bases). From germline, CDR1 is KGHSH and CDR2 LQKENI. V was trimmed by 6 bases and J by 6 bases, leaving 9 bases between them. The CDR3 contains 11 residues. For the CDR3, the DNA is TGTGCCAGCTCCTCCCAGGGCGAGCAGTACTTC. Translated: CASSSQGEQYF.

CDR3 sequence (DNA): TGTGCCTGGAGTGGGGGGAGGGAGCAGTACTTC. Amino acids: CAWSGGREQYF. J is TRBJ2-7 and V is TRBV30, with TRBD2 as a possible D gene (6 bases). Per the germline V gene, CDR1 is GTSNPN and CDR2 is SVGIG (reference sequence). The CDR3 loop spans 11 amino acids. V lost 1 base, J lost 7 bases, and 8 bases lay in between.

This clone was seen just once. The V gene is TRBV10-3, the J gene TRBJ2-2, with 9 bases lining up with TRBD1. Germline values: CDR1 ENHRY, CDR2 SYGVKD. J lost 2 bases, V lost 6 bases, and 7 bases had no gene match. This CDR3 has 16 amino acids. CDR3 protein: CAISRQGDTNTGELFF. The CDR3 DNA is TGTGCCATCAGCCGACAGGGGGATACAAACACCGGGGAGCTGTTTTTT.

The chain carries TRBV5-1 and TRBJ2-1; possibly TRBD1 for D (6 bases). Germline V CDR1 and CDR2: SGHRS, YFSETQ. This CDR3 has 14 residues. Trimming took 4 bases from V and 2 from J, leaving 10 bases between them. The CDR3 DNA sequence: TGCGCCAGCAGCGGGGGACAAGCCTACAATGAGCAGTTCTTC. Amino acid sequence: CASSGGQAYNEQFF.

The chain joins TRBV5-6 to TRBJ2-3, with D perhaps matching TRBD2 (6 bases). The CDR3 contains 15 residues. Trimming stripped 0 bases from V and 3 bases from J, with 11 bases between. CDR1 is SGHDT and CDR2 is YYEEEE in the germline V gene. CDR3 sequence (DNA): TGTGCCAGCAGCTTGGGACCGGCGGGGACAGATACGCAGTATTTT. Protein product: CASSLGPAGTDTQYF.

This rearrangement joins TRBV5-4 to TRBJ2-3; no clear D gene. Per the germline V gene, CDR1 is SGHNT and CDR2 is YYREEE (reference sequence). V dropped 3 bases and J dropped 8 bases, with 7 bases sitting between them. The CDR3 is 11 amino acids. CDR3 region: CASSWVGTQYF. The CDR3 bases are TGTGCCAGCAGCTGGGTTGGTACGCAGTATTTT.